Listed here are 24 T cell receptor beta chains from one sample, sequenced in a study of T cell clonality in common variable immunodeficiency. TCRdb keeps only in-frame clones here, not all; method: immunoSEQ multiplex PCR. This sample comprises around 81,000 clones, none seen once only. Material: peripheral blood mononuclear cells. The source is a person between 18 and 75 years old in good health.

The table lists this clone with many counts. Partial CDR3 DNA: TGTGCCAGCAGCTTAGACCCTAGAGGCACAGATACG. This gives the protein CASSLDPRGTDT. The CDR3 reads in full as CASSLDPRGTDTQYF. The chain couples TRBV7-8 to TRBJ2-3; no clear D gene. From the germline J gene comes the end of the CDR3, since the read stops 3 residues before it. This CDR3 contains 15 residues. The V end lost 1 base, the J end lost 1 base, and 9 bases lay between the germline ends. Germline loops: CDR1 SGHVS, CDR2 FQNEAQ. Looking up the rest from reference TRBV7-8 and TRBJ2-3 gives the full variable domain: GAGVSQSPRYKVAKRGQDVALRCDPISGHVSLFWYQQALGQGPEFLTYFQNEAQLDKSGLPSDRFFAERPEGSVSTLKIQRTQQEDSAVYLCASSLDPRGTDTQYFGPGTRLTVL.

This clone appeared a few times. The read ends 3 residues early relative to the CDR3; the germline J gene fills the gap. The chain is built from TRBV20-1 and TRBJ2-7; TRBD2 matches at 8 bases. CDR1 and CDR2 from the germline V gene are DFQATT and SNEGSKA (reference sequence). V shed 5 bases, J shed 3 bases, and the junction held 3 bases outside the gene matches. This CDR3 comprises 12 residues. CDR3 DNA (partial): TGCAGTGCTCAGAGCGGGAGCTACGAG. Residues: CSAQSGSYE. The whole CDR3 is CSAQSGSYEQYF.

This clone was observed at least ten times. The read terminates 3 residues ahead of where the CDR3 ends, so the germline J gene completes it. This chain connects TRBV7-6 to TRBJ1-4, with 7 bases that match TRBD1. The V gene end was trimmed by 5 bases and the J gene end by 5 bases; junction bases not matched to a gene: 5. The germline V gene has CDR1 SGHVS and CDR2 FNYEAQ. The CDR3 loop spans 14 amino acids. CDR3 DNA, as far as it was read: TGTGCCAGCAGCACGAGGGGGCGGAATGAAAAA. Its translation is CASSTRGRNEK. The full CDR3 protein is CASSTRGRNEKLFF.

This clone has a count of ten or more. The missing CDR3 end, 3 residues past where the read stops, is filled in from the germline J gene. This chain links TRBV9 with TRBJ1-2; TRBD1 matches at 10 bases. The CDR3 length is 16 residues. V shed 4 bases and J 3 bases; nucleotides not matched to a gene: 9. Germline V CDR1 and CDR2: SGDLS, YYNGEE. The CDR3: CASSQPGTGVDYGYTF. The CDR3 bases that were read are TGTGCCAGCAGCCAACCCGGGACAGGGGTTGACTATGGC.

This clone was counted many times. The read halts 3 residues ahead of the CDR3 end, with the missing end drawn from the germline J gene. The V and J genes are TRBV19 and TRBJ2-7; TRBD1 aligns across 7 bases. Germline values: CDR1 LNHDA, CDR2 SQIVND (reference sequence). CDR3 length: 17 residues. V shed 10 bases, J shed 0 bases, and the junction held 18 bases outside the gene matches. The CDR3 region is CANPDRNPLKLSYEQYF. CDR3 DNA (partial): TGTGCCAACCCGGACAGGAACCCGCTAAAGCTCTCCTACGAG.

Many counts were recorded for this clone. The missing CDR3 end, 3 residues past where the read stops, is filled in from the germline J gene. V is TRBV20-1 and J is TRBJ1-2; possible D gene TRBD1, 5 bases. Germline V gene lookup returns CDR1 DFQATT and CDR2 SNEGSKA (reference sequence). V lost 0 bases and J 5 bases, leaving 13 bases between the germline ends. There are 14 residues in the CDR3. This CDR3 is CSAREIREQYGYTF. The sequenced CDR3 bases are TGCAGTGCTAGAGAAATCAGGGAACAGTATGGC.

This clone has at least ten counts. With the read ending 3 residues before the CDR3 end, the germline J gene is used to fill in that end. J is TRBJ2-1 and V is TRBV4-2, with 8 bases lining up with TRBD1. Trimming at V came to 0 bases and at J to 0 bases, leaving 1 base not matched to a gene. Germline loops: CDR1 LGHNA, CDR2 YNFKEQ. This CDR3 is 16 amino acids long. CDR3 amino acids: CASSQDGQGSYNEQFF. CDR3 bases read: TGTGCCAGCAGCCAAGATGGACAGGGCTCCTACAATGAG.

This clone has ten or more counts. The CDR3 end lies 3 residues beyond the end of the read and is filled in from the germline J gene. The chain links TRBV5-1 to TRBJ2-5, with 8 bases identical to TRBD1. V dropped 4 bases and J dropped 5; count of bases not matched to a gene: 10. CDR3 length: 15 amino acids. The germline CDR1 and CDR2 sequences are SGHRS and YFSETQ. The DNA read from the CDR3 is TGCGCCAGCAGCGTTCGACAGGGGATGAGGGAGACC. This codes for CASSVRQGMRET. The complete CDR3 protein is CASSVRQGMRETQYF.

Ten or more counts support this clone. The read terminates 3 residues before the CDR3 end, so the remaining end is supplied by the germline J gene. The gene calls are TRBV5-4 and TRBJ2-7; the match to TRBD2 covers 14 bases. Germline trimming cut 9 bases from V and 1 base from J; bases unmatched to any gene: 6. Per the germline V gene, CDR1 is SGHNT and CDR2 is YYREEE (reference sequence). The CDR3 spans 15 residues. CDR3 DNA (partial): TGTGCCATGCAGGGACTAGCGGGAGAATCCTACGAG. Its protein product is CAMQGLAGESYE. The entire CDR3 is CAMQGLAGESYEQYF.

Concerning this clone itself: A read error may be the cause here, since a much bigger clone is one base away. The CDR3 goes on 3 residues after the read ends, and that part is filled in from the germline J gene. V usage is TRBV7-9 and J usage is TRBJ2-4, with D perhaps TRBD1 (5 bases). This CDR3 spans 14 amino acids. The germline CDR1 and CDR2 sequences are SEHNR and FQNEAQ (reference sequence). CDR3 DNA (partial): TGCGCACCCGACAACAGGCCAGCCAAAAACATT. As protein: CAPDNRPAKNI. The complete CDR3 protein is CAPDNRPAKNIQYF.

This clone was seen at least ten times. The read ends 3 residues early relative to the CDR3; the germline J gene fills the gap. V and J are TRBV3-1 (or the pseudogene TRBV3-2) and TRBJ2-5; 12 bases agree with TRBD2. V gave up 1 base and J gave up 3 bases; unmatched junction bases: 0. In germline, CDR1 is LGHDT, CDR2 YNNKEL (reference sequence). The CDR3 contains 15 residues. CDR3 region: CASSQGLAGEETQYF. The part of the CDR3 DNA that was read is TGTGCCAGCAGCCAAGGACTAGCGGGAGAAGAGACC.

The table lists this clone with many counts. The CDR3 end falls 3 residues outside the read, so it is completed with the germline J gene. J is TRBJ2-3 and V is TRBV6-2 or TRBV6-3, with 9 bases that match TRBD1. CDR1 and CDR2 from the germline V gene are MNHEY and SVGEGT. The CDR3 runs 15 residues. J was trimmed by 3 bases and V by 7 bases; bases with no gene match: 8. The CDR3 DNA, read in part, is TGTGCCAGCACCAACCCGACAGGGGGTACAGATACG. It yields the protein CASTNPTGGTDT. The entire CDR3 sequence reads CASTNPTGGTDTQYF.

This clone was seen at least ten times. Coverage ceases 3 residues before the CDR3 finishes, and the germline J gene fills in the end. V is TRBV9 and J is TRBJ2-1; D is unclear. This CDR3 has 15 amino acids. Germline V gives CDR1 SGDLS, CDR2 YYNGEE. Between the trimmed V and J ends, which lost 3 bases and 6 bases, there was a span of 16 bases. The DNA read from the CDR3 is TGTGCCAGCAGCGGTGGCGGTCCCCCCTCCAATGAG. This encodes CASSGGGPPSNE. The full CDR3 protein is CASSGGGPPSNEQFF.

This clone was detected only a few times. The junction shows a germline mismatch at one end, possibly a read error. The read halts 3 residues ahead of the CDR3 end, with the missing end drawn from the germline J gene. This chain joins TRBV18 and TRBJ2-7, with TRBD1 as a possible D gene (6 bases). This CDR3 contains 14 residues. CDR1 and CDR2 (germline): KGHSH, LQKENI. This CDR3 is CANSPSRTVVEQYF. Partial CDR3 DNA: TGTGCCAACTCACCCTCCCGGACAGTCGTCGAG.

This clone appeared many times. Coverage ceases 3 residues before the CDR3 finishes, and the germline J gene fills in the end. V is TRBV11-3 and J is TRBJ2-3; D ambiguous. This CDR3 has 12 residues. In germline, CDR1 is SGHNT, CDR2 YENEEA. Trimming took off 0 bases at V and 5 bases at J, with 3 bases between the two ends. CDR3 amino acids: CASSLDRDTQYF. The sequenced CDR3 bases are TGTGCCAGCAGCTTAGACAGAGATACG.

This clone occurred many times. The DNA read from the CDR3 is TGTGCCATCAGTGGGGGGACTAGCGGGAGCACAGATACG. Its translation: CAISGGTSGSTDT. The full CDR3 protein reads CAISGGTSGSTDTQYF. The chain carries TRBV10-3 and TRBJ2-3; 12 nucleotides align to TRBD2. Read coverage stops 3 residues before the CDR3 terminus; the germline J gene supplies the remainder. This CDR3 comprises 16 residues. The germline V gene has CDR1 ENHRY and CDR2 SYGVKD. Losses at the gene ends were 4 bases for V and 0 bases for J; bases not matched to a gene: 2.

This clone appeared many times. Sequencing ends 3 residues short of the CDR3 end; the germline J gene provides the rest. V gene TRBV5-4 combines with J gene TRBJ1-2; D possibly corresponds to TRBD1 (5 bases). Germline loops: CDR1 SGHNT, CDR2 YYREEE (reference sequence). The CDR3 runs to 14 residues. The V end lost 3 bases, the J end lost 4 bases, and 13 bases lay between the germline ends. The CDR3 protein is CASSYDRGPYGYTF. The CDR3 bases that were read are TGTGCCAGCAGCTATGACAGAGGACCCTATGGC. Full variable domain (outside the CDR3, taken from reference TRBV5-4 and TRBJ1-2): ETGVTQSPTHLIKTRGQQVTLRCSSQSGHNTVSWYQQALGQGPQFIFQYYREEENGRGNFPPRFSGLQFPNYSSELNVNALELDDSALYLCASSYDRGPYGYTFGSGTRLTVV.

In its sample, this clone was seen many times. The read halts 3 residues ahead of the CDR3 end, with the missing end drawn from the germline J gene. The genes are TRBV27 and TRBJ2-3, with 9 bases that match TRBD2. The CDR3 covers 14 residues. J was trimmed by 5 bases and V by 7 bases; bases with no gene match: 7. Germline V gene data show CDR1 as MNHEY and CDR2 as SMNVEV (reference sequence). Incomplete CDR3 DNA: TGTGCCAGCAAGGGACTAGCCTACCTAGATACG. This sequence encodes CASKGLAYLDT. Given in full, the CDR3 is CASKGLAYLDTQYF.

This clone showed up many times. Read data end 3 residues before the CDR3 end; the end is taken from the germline J gene. The genes are TRBV6-4 and TRBJ1-6, with a possible D match to TRBD1 (6 bases). The germline V gene encodes CDR1 MRHNA and CDR2 SNTAGT. This CDR3 contains 14 residues. V lost 3 bases and J lost 7, with 10 bases in between. The CDR3 is CASSEGGENSPLHF. The CDR3 bases that were read are TGTGCCAGCAGTGAAGGGGGGGAGAATTCACCC.

This clone appeared many times. The read stops 3 residues short of the end of the CDR3; the missing end is completed from the germline J gene. This sequence joins TRBV5-4 and TRBJ2-7; D is unresolved. Germline lookup yields CDR1 SGHNT and CDR2 YYREEE (reference sequence). The CDR3 runs to 12 residues. Trimming cost V 4 bases and J 3 bases, with 8 bases left between them. The CDR3 spells CASSEKGYEQYF. Partial CDR3 DNA: TGTGCCAGCAGCGAAAAGGGCTACGAG.

The sample holds a few counts of this clone. At one end the junction does not follow the germline gene, possibly because of a read error. CDR3 sequence reads: CASSLDRAGKNSTLHF. The DNA read from the CDR3 is TGTGCCAGTAGTCTCGACCGGGCAGGGAAAAATTCAACC. The chain joins TRBV19 to TRBJ1-6; D perhaps matches TRBD1 (5 bases). Read data end 3 residues before the CDR3 end; the end is taken from the germline J gene. This CDR3 region has 16 residues. Germline CDR1 is LNHDA and CDR2 is SQIVND (reference sequence).

In this sample, this clone turned up many times. The CDR3 end lies 3 residues beyond the end of the read and is filled in from the germline J gene. The chain links TRBV28 to TRBJ2-5; D is possibly TRBD2 (5 bases). The germline V and J ends were trimmed by 7 bases and 2 bases, with 14 bases remaining between them. Germline V gene lookup returns CDR1 MDHEN and CDR2 SYDVKM. The CDR3 extends over 14 amino acids. CDR3 sequence: CASNPWTAQETQYF. CDR3 DNA, as far as it was read: TGTGCCAGCAACCCCTGGACTGCACAAGAGACC.

In this sample, this clone turned up many times. The read ends 3 residues early relative to the CDR3; the germline J gene fills the gap. The chain uses TRBV19 and TRBJ2-1, with D perhaps matching TRBD2 (6 bases). CDR1 LNHDA and CDR2 SQIVND come from the germline V gene (reference sequence). V lost 5 bases to trimming and J lost 4 bases, with 12 bases between them. This CDR3 contains 14 residues. CDR3 sequence reads: CASSLVAAYNEQFF. The sequenced part of the CDR3 DNA is TGTGCCAGTAGTTTGGTAGCGGCATACAATGAG. Together with reference TRBV19 and TRBJ2-1, the CDR3 gives the full variable domain: DGGITQSPKYLFRKEGQNVTLSCEQNLNHDAMYWYRQDPGQGLRLIYYSQIVNDFQKGDIAEGYSVSREKKESFPLTVTSAQKNPTAFYLCASSLVAAYNEQFFGPGTRLTVL.

This clone was observed at least ten times. The read finishes 3 residues shy of the CDR3 end, and the germline J gene is used to complete it. Other DNA variants within this sample encode the same CDR3. The chain combines TRBV19 with TRBJ2-1, with D perhaps matching TRBD1 (6 bases). Trimming removed 9 bases from V and 9 bases from J, with 27 bases in between. The CDR3 runs to 16 residues. Germline-derived CDR1 and CDR2 are LNHDA and SQIVND (reference sequence). The CDR3 sequence is CASSAPVGRGRSEQFF. Partial CDR3 DNA: TGTGCCAGCAGTGCCCCGGTAGGCAGGGGAAGGAGTGAG.